This is a list of T cell receptor beta chains from one sample in a study of T-cell reconstitution after alpha-beta-depleted transplantation in children. One entry per CDR3 protein results from TCRdb running MiXCR on the PCR reads. The sample carries 780,000 or so distinct CDR3 sequences, about 15% recorded once. The sample was PBMCs, mostly from graft donor cells, taken 360 days after TCRalphabeta/CD19-depleted stem cell transplant. The receptors were sampled from a male patient younger than 18 who had a stem cell transplant for acute lymphoblastic leukemia, so the T cells may come from the graft donor. Each CDR3 is given with its conserved first and last residue. The order of the fields is V gene, J gene, CDR3 length, clone size, D gene, CDR3 DNA, CDR3 protein. The D gene is left open where the match is weak. Only some rows state a clone size, as once, few, many or a class for expanded clones.

v_gene: TRBV4-2
j_gene: TRBJ2-2
len: 17
abundance: few
d_gene: NA
CDR3nt: TGTGCCAGCAGGTTTCAAGCGCTAGCGTCCTATACCGGGGAGCTGTTTTTT
CDR3aa: CASRFQALASYTGELFF

v_gene: TRBV7-8
j_gene: TRBJ2-3
len: 16
abundance: NA
d_gene: NA
CDR3nt: TGTGCCAGCAGCAATCCGACAGGTCTTAGCACAGATACGCAGTATTTT
CDR3aa: CASSNPTGLSTDTQYF

v_gene: TRBV5-1
j_gene: TRBJ2-1
len: 15
abundance: many
d_gene: TRBD1
CDR3nt: TGCGCCAGCAGCCGACTGGACAGGGCCTACAATGAGCAGTTCTTC
CDR3aa: CASSRLDRAYNEQFF

v_gene: TRBV4-1
j_gene: TRBJ2-7
len: 15
abundance: few
d_gene: TRBD2
CDR3nt: TGCGCCAGCAGCCAAGATTCGGGCGGGGGCTACGAGCAGTACTTC
CDR3aa: CASSQDSGGGYEQYF

v_gene: TRBV28
j_gene: TRBJ2-1
len: 13
abundance: few
d_gene: TRBD2
CDR3nt: TGTGCCAGCAGTTTGGTTGATAGCGGGAGGTCGTTCTTC
CDR3aa: CASSLVDSGRSFF

v_gene: TRBV4-1
j_gene: TRBJ2-2
len: 15
abundance: NA
d_gene: NA
CDR3nt: TGCGCCAGCCGCGAGGTGGGCAGGGACACCGGGGAGCTGTTTTTT
CDR3aa: CASREVGRDTGELFF

v_gene: TRBV28
j_gene: TRBJ2-7
len: 16
abundance: NA
d_gene: TRBD2
CDR3nt: TGTGCCGCGGTGGGTTGGGGCGGGAGGGACTCCTACGAGCAGTACTTC
CDR3aa: CAAVGWGGRDSYEQYF

v_gene: TRBV7-9
j_gene: TRBJ2-1
len: 17
abundance: few
d_gene: NA
CDR3nt: TGTGCCAGCAGACCATCATCCCGGGACAAAGGCTACAATGAGCAGTTCTTC
CDR3aa: CASRPSSRDKGYNEQFF

v_gene: TRBV4-1
j_gene: TRBJ2-6
len: 17
abundance: NA
d_gene: NA
CDR3nt: TGCGCCAGCAGCCAAGAAGGGGGTTCGATTGGGGCCAACGTCCTGACTTTC
CDR3aa: CASSQEGGSIGANVLTF

v_gene: TRBV6-4
j_gene: TRBJ2-2
len: 14
abundance: many
d_gene: NA
CDR3nt: TGTGCCAGCAGCTTACAGGGTTACACCGGGGAGCTGTTTTTT
CDR3aa: CASSLQGYTGELFF

v_gene: TRBV18
j_gene: TRBJ2-7
len: 14
abundance: NA
d_gene: NA
CDR3nt: TGTGCCAGCTCACCAATAATTAGGGATGACGAGCAGTACTTC
CDR3aa: CASSPIIRDDEQYF

v_gene: TRBV29-1
j_gene: TRBJ2-7
len: 14
abundance: NA
d_gene: NA
CDR3nt: TGCAGCGTTGAGGGGCATCCTGAAGGGAACGAGCAGTACTTC
CDR3aa: CSVEGHPEGNEQYF

v_gene: TRBV24-1
j_gene: TRBJ2-1
len: 16
abundance: NA
d_gene: TRBD2
CDR3nt: TGTGCCACCAGTGACCCTAGCGGGAGATCCAGACGTGAGCAGTTCTTC
CDR3aa: CATSDPSGRSRREQFF

v_gene: TRBV12-3/TRBV12-4
j_gene: TRBJ1-1
len: 14
abundance: NA
d_gene: NA
CDR3nt: TGTGCCAGCAGTTGGGACCCCATGAACACTGAAGCTTTCTTT
CDR3aa: CASSWDPMNTEAFF

v_gene: TRBV7-9
j_gene: TRBJ2-1
len: 14
abundance: few
d_gene: NA
CDR3nt: TGTGCCAGCAGCTTACGGGGCAGATACAATGAGCAGTTCTTC
CDR3aa: CASSLRGRYNEQFF

v_gene: TRBV7-3
j_gene: TRBJ2-7
len: 15
abundance: few
d_gene: TRBD2
CDR3nt: TGTGCCAGCAGCTTAACTCGGACTAGCGGTTACGAGCAGTACTTC
CDR3aa: CASSLTRTSGYEQYF

v_gene: TRBV24-1
j_gene: TRBJ2-2
len: 15
abundance: few
d_gene: TRBD1
CDR3nt: TGTGCCACCAGTGGCCGGCAGGGGGCTGTGGGGGAGCTGTTTTTT
CDR3aa: CATSGRQGAVGELFF

v_gene: TRBV12-3/TRBV12-4
j_gene: TRBJ1-5
len: 12
abundance: many
d_gene: NA
CDR3nt: TGTGCCAGCTCACCACAGGGTCAGCCCCAGCATTTT
CDR3aa: CASSPQGQPQHF

v_gene: TRBV5-1
j_gene: TRBJ2-1
len: 13
abundance: many
d_gene: TRBD2
CDR3nt: TGCGCCAGCAGCTCCCCTAGCGGGGGGCCGCAGTTCTTC
CDR3aa: CASSSPSGGPQFF

v_gene: TRBV5-1
j_gene: TRBJ2-1
len: 14
abundance: many
d_gene: NA
CDR3nt: TGCGCCAGCAGCTTGGGGCAGCTCTACAATGAGCAGTTCTTC
CDR3aa: CASSLGQLYNEQFF

v_gene: TRBV4-1
j_gene: TRBJ2-1
len: 15
abundance: NA
d_gene: NA
CDR3nt: TGCGCCAGCAGCCAAGAAGGGCGGTCGACCAATGAGCAGTTCTTC
CDR3aa: CASSQEGRSTNEQFF

v_gene: TRBV15
j_gene: TRBJ2-1
len: 13
abundance: NA
d_gene: NA
CDR3nt: TGTGCCACCAGCCTGTCCCCCACGGCTGAGCAGTTCTTC
CDR3aa: CATSLSPTAEQFF

v_gene: TRBV6-5
j_gene: TRBJ1-1
len: 15
abundance: NA
d_gene: NA
CDR3nt: TGTGCCAGCAGTTACTGGGGGAACGGAAACACTGAAGCTTTCTTT
CDR3aa: CASSYWGNGNTEAFF

v_gene: TRBV6-1
j_gene: TRBJ2-1
len: 15
abundance: NA
d_gene: TRBD2
CDR3nt: TGTGCCAGCAATGACCCGGGACTAGCTGTCAATGAGCAGTTCTTC
CDR3aa: CASNDPGLAVNEQFF

v_gene: TRBV29-1
j_gene: TRBJ2-7
len: 14
abundance: NA
d_gene: NA
CDR3nt: TGCAGCGTTGAGGGCGCGACGGGAACCTACGAGCAGTACTTC
CDR3aa: CSVEGATGTYEQYF

v_gene: TRBV12-3/TRBV12-4
j_gene: TRBJ1-2
len: 14
abundance: NA
d_gene: TRBD1
CDR3nt: TGTGCCAGCAGTCGTACGGGACAGCCTTATGGCTACACCTTC
CDR3aa: CASSRTGQPYGYTF